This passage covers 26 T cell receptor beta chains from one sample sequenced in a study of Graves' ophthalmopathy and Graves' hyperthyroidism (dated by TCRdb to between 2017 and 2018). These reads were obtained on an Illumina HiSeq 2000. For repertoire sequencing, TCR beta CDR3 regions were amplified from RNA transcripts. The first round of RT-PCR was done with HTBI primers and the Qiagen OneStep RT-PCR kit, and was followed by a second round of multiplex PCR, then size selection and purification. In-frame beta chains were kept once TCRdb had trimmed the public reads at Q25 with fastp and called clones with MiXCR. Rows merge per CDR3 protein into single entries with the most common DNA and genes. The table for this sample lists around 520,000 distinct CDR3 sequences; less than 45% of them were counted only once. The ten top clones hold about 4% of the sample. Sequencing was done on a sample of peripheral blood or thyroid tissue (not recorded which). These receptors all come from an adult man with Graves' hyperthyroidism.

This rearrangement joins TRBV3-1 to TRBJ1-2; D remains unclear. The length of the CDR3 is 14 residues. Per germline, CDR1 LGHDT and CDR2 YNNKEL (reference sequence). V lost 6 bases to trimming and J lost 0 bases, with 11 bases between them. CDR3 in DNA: TGTGCCAGCAGGGAGGGATTTGCTAACTATGGCTACACCTTC. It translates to CASREGFANYGYTF.

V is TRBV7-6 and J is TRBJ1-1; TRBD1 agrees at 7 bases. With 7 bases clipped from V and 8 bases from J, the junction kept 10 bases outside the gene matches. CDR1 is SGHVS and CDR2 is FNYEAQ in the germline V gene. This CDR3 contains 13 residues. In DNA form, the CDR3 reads TGTGCCAGCACCGACAGGGACAGCCCCGAAGCTTTCTTT. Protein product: CASTDRDSPEAFF. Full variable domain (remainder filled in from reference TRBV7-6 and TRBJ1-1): GAGVSQSPRYKVTKRGQDVALRCDPISGHVSLYWYRQALGQGPEFLTYFNYEAQQDKSGLPNDRFSAERPEGSISTLTIQRTEQRDSAMYRCASTDRDSPEAFFGQGTRLTVV.

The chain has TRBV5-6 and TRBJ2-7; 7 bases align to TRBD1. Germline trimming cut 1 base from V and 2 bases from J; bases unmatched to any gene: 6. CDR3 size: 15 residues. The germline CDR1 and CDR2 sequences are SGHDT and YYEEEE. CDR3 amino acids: CASSLWTGTTYEQYF. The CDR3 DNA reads TGTGCCAGCAGCTTGTGGACAGGCACTACCTACGAGCAGTACTTC.

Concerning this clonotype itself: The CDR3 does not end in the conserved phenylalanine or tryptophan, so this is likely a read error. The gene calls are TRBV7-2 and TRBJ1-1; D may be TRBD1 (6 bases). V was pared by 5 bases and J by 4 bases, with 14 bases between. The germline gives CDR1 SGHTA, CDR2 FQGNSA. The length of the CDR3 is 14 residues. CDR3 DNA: TGTGCCAGCAGCCGGCCAGGGGAGGTCACTGAAGCTTTCCTT. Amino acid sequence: CASSRPGEVTEAFL.

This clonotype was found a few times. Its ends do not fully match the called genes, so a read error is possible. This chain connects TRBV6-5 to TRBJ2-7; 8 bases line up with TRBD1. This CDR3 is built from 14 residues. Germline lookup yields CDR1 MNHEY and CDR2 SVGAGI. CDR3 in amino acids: CASSDSGGWYEQYF. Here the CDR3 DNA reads TGTGCCAGCAGTGACTCAGGGGGCTGGTACGAGCAGTACTTC.

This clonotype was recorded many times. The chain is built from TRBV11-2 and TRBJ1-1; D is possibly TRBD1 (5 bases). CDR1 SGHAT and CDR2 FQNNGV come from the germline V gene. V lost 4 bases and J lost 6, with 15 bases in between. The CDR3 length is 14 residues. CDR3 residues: CASSSWGTGPEAFF. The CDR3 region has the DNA TGTGCCAGCAGCTCATGGGGCACGGGGCCTGAAGCTTTCTTT.

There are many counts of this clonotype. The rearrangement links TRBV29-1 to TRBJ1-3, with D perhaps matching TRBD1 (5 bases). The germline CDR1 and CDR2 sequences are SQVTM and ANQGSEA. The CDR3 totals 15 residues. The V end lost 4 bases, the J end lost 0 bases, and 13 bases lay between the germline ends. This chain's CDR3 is CSVVGQKNSGNTIYF. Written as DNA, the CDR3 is TGCAGCGTTGTGGGGCAGAAGAACTCTGGAAACACCATATATTTT.

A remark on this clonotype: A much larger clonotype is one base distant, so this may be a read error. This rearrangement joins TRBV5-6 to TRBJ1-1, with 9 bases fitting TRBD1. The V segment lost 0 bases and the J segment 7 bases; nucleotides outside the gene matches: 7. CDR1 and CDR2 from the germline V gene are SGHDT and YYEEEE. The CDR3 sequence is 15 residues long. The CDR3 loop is CASSLGTGAGIEAFF. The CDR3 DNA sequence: TGTGCCAGCAGCTTGGGGACAGGGGCAGGCATTGAAGCTTTCTTT.

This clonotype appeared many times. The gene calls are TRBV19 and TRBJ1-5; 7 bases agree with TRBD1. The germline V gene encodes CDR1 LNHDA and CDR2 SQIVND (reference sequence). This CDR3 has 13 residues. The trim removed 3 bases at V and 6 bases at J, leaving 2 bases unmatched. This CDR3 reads CASSMAGGQPQHF. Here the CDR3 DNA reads TGTGCCAGTAGTATGGCAGGGGGTCAGCCCCAGCATTTT.

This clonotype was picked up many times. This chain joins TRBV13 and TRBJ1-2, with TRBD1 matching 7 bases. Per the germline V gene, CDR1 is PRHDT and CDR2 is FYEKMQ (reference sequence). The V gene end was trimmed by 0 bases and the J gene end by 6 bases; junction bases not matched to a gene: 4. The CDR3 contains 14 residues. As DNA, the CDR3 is TGTGCCAGCAGCTTAGGCCCCGGGACAGATGGCTACACCTTC. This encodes CASSLGPGTDGYTF.

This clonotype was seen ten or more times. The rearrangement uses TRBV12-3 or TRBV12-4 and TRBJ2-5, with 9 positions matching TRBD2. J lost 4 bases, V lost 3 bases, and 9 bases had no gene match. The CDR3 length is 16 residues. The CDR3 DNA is TGTGCCAGCAGTTTTAGCGCGGGGGGGCCGGGAGAGACCCAGTACTTC. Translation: CASSFSAGGPGETQYF.

The CDR3 sequence is CASRGHHLHF. The CDR3 DNA reads TGTGCCAGCAGGGGACATCACCTCCACTTT. V usage is TRBV12-3 or TRBV12-4 and J usage is TRBJ1-6; D is perhaps TRBD1 (6 bases). The CDR3 has 10 residues. Between the trimmed V and J ends, which lost 6 bases and 15 bases, there was a span of 9 bases.

Here the CDR3 DNA reads TGTGCCAGCAGCTTAGGGACTTCGTACGAACGCACAGATACGCAGTATTTT. As protein: CASSLGTSYERTDTQYF. This chain links TRBV7-8 with TRBJ2-3, with D perhaps TRBD2 (5 bases). The V and J ends lost 1 base and 1 base respectively, with 15 bases between them. Germline V gene lookup returns CDR1 SGHVS and CDR2 FQNEAQ. The CDR3 runs to 17 residues.

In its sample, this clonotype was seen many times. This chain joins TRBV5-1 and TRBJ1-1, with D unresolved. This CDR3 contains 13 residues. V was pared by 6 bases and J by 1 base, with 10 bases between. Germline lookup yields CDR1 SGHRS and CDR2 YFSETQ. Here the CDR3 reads CASTQTENTEAFF. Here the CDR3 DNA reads TGCGCCAGCACCCAAACAGAGAACACTGAAGCTTTCTTT. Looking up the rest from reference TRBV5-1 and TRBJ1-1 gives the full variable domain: KAGVTQTPRYLIKTRGQQVTLSCSPISGHRSVSWYQQTPGQGLQFLFEYFSETQRNKGNFPGRFSGRQFSNSRSEMNVSTLELGDSALYLCASTQTENTEAFFGQGTRLTVV.

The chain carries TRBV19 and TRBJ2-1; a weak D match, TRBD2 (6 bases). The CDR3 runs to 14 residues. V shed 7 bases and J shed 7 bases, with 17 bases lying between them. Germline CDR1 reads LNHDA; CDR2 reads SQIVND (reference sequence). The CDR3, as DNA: TGTGCCAGTACCACGGGACTGAGAACTAATGAGCAGTTCTTC. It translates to CASTTGLRTNEQFF.

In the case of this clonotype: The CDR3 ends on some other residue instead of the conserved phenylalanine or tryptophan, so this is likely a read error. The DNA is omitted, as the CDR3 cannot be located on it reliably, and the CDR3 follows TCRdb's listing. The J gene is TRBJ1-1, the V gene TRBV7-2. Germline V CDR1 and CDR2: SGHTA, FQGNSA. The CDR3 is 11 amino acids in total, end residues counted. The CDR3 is CASSSEGEASL.

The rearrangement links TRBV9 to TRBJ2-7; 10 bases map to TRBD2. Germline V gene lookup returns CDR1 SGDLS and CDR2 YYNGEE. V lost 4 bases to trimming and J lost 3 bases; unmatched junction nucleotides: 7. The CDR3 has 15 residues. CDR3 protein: CASSLVSSGSYEQYF. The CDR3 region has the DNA TGTGCCAGCAGCTTAGTCTCTAGCGGGAGCTACGAGCAGTACTTC.

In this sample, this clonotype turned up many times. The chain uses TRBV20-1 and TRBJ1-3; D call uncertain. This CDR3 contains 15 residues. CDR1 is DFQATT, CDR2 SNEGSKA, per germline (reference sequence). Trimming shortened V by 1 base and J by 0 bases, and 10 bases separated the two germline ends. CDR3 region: CSARVGQTSGNTIYF. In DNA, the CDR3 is TGCAGTGCTAGAGTAGGGCAGACCTCTGGAAACACCATATATTTT.

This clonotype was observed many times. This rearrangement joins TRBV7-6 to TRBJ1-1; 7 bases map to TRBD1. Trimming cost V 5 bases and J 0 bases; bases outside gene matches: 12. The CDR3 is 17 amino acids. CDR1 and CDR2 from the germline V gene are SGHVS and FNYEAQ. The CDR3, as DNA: TGTGCCAGCAGCCGGTACCGACAGGGCCTCATGAACACTGAAGCTTTCTTT. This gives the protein CASSRYRQGLMNTEAFF.

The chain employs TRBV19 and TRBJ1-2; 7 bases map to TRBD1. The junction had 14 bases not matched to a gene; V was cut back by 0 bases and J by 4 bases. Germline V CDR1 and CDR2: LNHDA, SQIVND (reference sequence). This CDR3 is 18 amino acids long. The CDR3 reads CASSIDWAGGLLSYGYTF. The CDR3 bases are TGTGCCAGTAGTATAGATTGGGCAGGGGGTTTATTAAGCTATGGCTACACCTTC.

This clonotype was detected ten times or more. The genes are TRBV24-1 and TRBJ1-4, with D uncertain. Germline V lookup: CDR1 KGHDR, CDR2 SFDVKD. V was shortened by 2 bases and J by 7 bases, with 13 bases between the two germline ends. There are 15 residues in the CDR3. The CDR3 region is CATSDSREGGEKLFF. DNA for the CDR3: TGTGCCACCAGTGATTCGAGGGAGGGTGGTGAAAAACTGTTTTTT.

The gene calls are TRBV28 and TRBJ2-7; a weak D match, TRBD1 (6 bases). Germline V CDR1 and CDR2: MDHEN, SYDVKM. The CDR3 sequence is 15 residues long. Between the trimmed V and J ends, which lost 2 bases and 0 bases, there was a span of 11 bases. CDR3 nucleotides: TGTGCCAGCAGTTTACCTGGGGGCAGCTCCTACGAGCAGTACTTC. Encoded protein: CASSLPGGSSYEQYF.

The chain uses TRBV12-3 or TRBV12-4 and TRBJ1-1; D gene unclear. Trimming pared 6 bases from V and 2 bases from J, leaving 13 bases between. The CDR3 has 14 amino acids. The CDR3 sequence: CASREVWINTEAFF. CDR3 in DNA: TGTGCCAGCAGAGAGGTGTGGATTAACACTGAAGCTTTCTTT.

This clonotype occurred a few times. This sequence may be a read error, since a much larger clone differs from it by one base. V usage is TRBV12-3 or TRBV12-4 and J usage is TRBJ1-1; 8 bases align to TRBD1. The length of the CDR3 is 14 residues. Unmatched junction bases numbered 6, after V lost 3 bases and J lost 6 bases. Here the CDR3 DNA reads TGTGCCAGCAGTTTGGGGCAGGGGGCTGCTGAAGCTTTCTTT. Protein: CASSLGQGAAEAFF.

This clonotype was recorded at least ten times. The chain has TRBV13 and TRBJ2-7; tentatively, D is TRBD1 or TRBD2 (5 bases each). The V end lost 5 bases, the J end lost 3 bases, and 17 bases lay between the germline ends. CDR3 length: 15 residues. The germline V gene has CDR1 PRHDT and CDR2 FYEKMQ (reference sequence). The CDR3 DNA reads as TGTGCCAGCAGCGGCTCCGGGACGGCGAACTACGAGCAGTACTTC. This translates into CASSGSGTANYEQYF.

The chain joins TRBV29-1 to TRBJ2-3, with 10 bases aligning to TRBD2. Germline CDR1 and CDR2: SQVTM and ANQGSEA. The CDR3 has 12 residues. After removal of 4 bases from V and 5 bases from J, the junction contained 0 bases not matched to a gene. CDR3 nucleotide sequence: TGCAGCGTTGGACTAGCGGGAGATACGCAGTATTTT. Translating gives CSVGLAGDTQYF.